The 9 T cell receptor beta chains below were found in one sample sequenced in a study of blood T cell repertoires in COVID-19. TCRdb keeps only in-frame clones here, not all; method: immunoSEQ multiplex PCR. This sample has a few hundred thousand clones, with 70% to 90% found just once. Sequenced input: PBMCs or T cells enriched from blood (not recorded which). The receptors were gathered from a woman between 45 and 65 years old in a cohort exposed to, infected with or recovered from COVID-19 (not recorded which).

The chain has TRBV5-1 and TRBJ2-5; D call uncertain. The CDR3 length is 13 residues. The V and J ends lost 2 bases and 1 base respectively, with 6 bases between them. CDR1 SGHRS and CDR2 YFSETQ come from the germline V gene. Written as DNA, the CDR3 is TGCGCCAGCAGCTTCGGTGCCCAAGAGACCCAGTACTTC. This codes for CASSFGAQETQYF.

The chain joins TRBV28 to TRBJ1-2; 9 nucleotides line up with TRBD1. This CDR3 comprises 14 residues. V lost 5 bases to trimming and J lost 3 bases; unmatched junction nucleotides: 4. Germline CDR1 MDHEN, CDR2 SYDVKM. The CDR3 nucleotides read TGTGCCAGCAGTGGGACAGGGATTTACTATGGCTACACCTTC. Translation gives CASSGTGIYYGYTF.

The CDR3 region is CASSRTAQGNQPQHF. The CDR3 DNA reads TGCGCCAGCAGCCGAACGGCGCAGGGAAATCAGCCCCAGCATTTT. The J gene is TRBJ1-5, the V gene TRBV4-3; possible D gene TRBD1, 5 bases. Looked up from germline, CDR1 is LGHNA and CDR2 is YSLEER. Trimming pared 4 bases from V and 4 bases from J, leaving 14 bases between. The CDR3 extends over 15 amino acids.

The chain recombines TRBV6-5 with TRBJ1-6; 7 nucleotides match TRBD1. The CDR3 is made up of 15 amino acids. Germline CDR1 MNHEY, CDR2 SVGAGI. Germline trimming cut 4 bases from V and 7 bases from J; bases unmatched to any gene: 7. The CDR3 here is CASSLRQGTNSPLHF. CDR3 DNA sequence: TGTGCCAGCAGTTTAAGACAGGGAACAAATTCACCCCTCCACTTT.

This chain connects TRBV4-2 to TRBJ2-5, with 8 bases identical to TRBD2. The CDR3 length is 13 residues. V lost 3 bases, J lost 5 bases, and 2 bases stayed unmatched. CDR1 is LGHNA, CDR2 YNFKEQ, per germline. This CDR3 reads CASSQGGGETQYF. The CDR3 DNA reads as TGTGCCAGCAGCCAGGGCGGGGGGGAGACCCAGTACTTC.

This clone has just a few counts. The rearrangement uses TRBV11-2 and TRBJ1-2, with 8 bases fitting TRBD1. CDR1 and CDR2 from the germline V gene are SGHAT and FQNNGV. This CDR3 has 14 residues. V shed 5 bases and J 1 base; nucleotides not matched to a gene: 3. The CDR3: CASSPGQGNYGYTF. CDR3 nucleotide sequence: TGTGCCAGCAGCCCTGGACAGGGTAACTATGGCTACACCTTC.

In its sample, this clone was seen once. The chain carries TRBV6-5 and TRBJ1-3; 8 bases agree with TRBD1. Unmatched junction bases numbered 7, after V lost 5 bases and J lost 4 bases. Germline CDR1 is MNHEY and CDR2 is SVGAGI. The CDR3 contains 15 residues. CDR3 sequence: CASSRGTGAGNTIYF. Here the CDR3 DNA reads TGTGCCAGCAGTCGCGGGACAGGTGCAGGAAACACCATATATTTT.

V gene TRBV30 combines with J gene TRBJ1-2; weak D call: TRBD1 (5 bases). The CDR3 consists of 13 residues. Trimming stripped 1 base from V and 2 bases from J, with 8 bases between. Germline CDR1 reads GTSNPN; CDR2 reads SVGIG (reference sequence). CDR3 nucleotide sequence: TGTGCCTGGAGTGCACAGGCCAACTATGGCTACACCTTC. As protein: CAWSAQANYGYTF. The complete variable domain, with remaining parts taken from reference TRBV30 and TRBJ1-2, reads SQTIHQWPATLVQPVGSPLSLECTVEGTSNPNLYWYRQAAGRGLQLLFYSVGIGQISSEVPQNLSASRPQDRQFILSSKKLLLSDSGFYLCAWSAQANYGYTFGSGTRLTVV.

The chain joins TRBV25-1 to TRBJ2-1; D may be TRBD2 (6 bases). With 5 bases removed from V and 8 bases from J, the gap between germline ends came to 13 bases. CDR3 length equals 13 residues. Germline lookup yields CDR1 MGHDK and CDR2 SYGVNS. For the CDR3, the DNA is TGTGCCAGCAGTAGCGGAGGGTTAGATGAGCAGTTCTTC. Translation gives CASSSGGLDEQFF.